Sequencing of this TCR beta chain was carried out in a study of shared clonotypes between healthy human individuals. Overall study findings and caveats: Generation probabilities were higher for clonotypes shared across all four sorted-subset donors than for unshared ones. It was only blood that was sampled, and tissue repertoires likely differ.

The germline CDR1 and CDR2 sequences are SGHRS and YFSETQ. This CDR3 contains 12 residues. Libraries were prepared by immunoSEQ multiplex PCR; TCRdb keeps only in-frame clonotypes and omits some of them. This sample has roughly 2,500,000 clones, with roughly 93% found just once. A note on this clone: The antigen is undetermined.

This TCR was recovered from a man younger than 30 in good health. Some clones in this sample may be carry-over from other donors' samples. The sequencing input was naive CD4+ T cells from PBMCs. Noted subset: CD45RA+ positively selected. V gene TRBV5-1 combines with J gene TRBJ2-5; D is possibly TRBD1 (6 bases). The closer fit of TRBJ2-7 to the DNA end suggests the J call may be wrong. CDR3 region: CASRRGRYEQYF. In DNA, the CDR3 is TGCGCCTCCCGCAGGGGCCGCTACGAGCAGTACTTC.